The subject of this entry is one T cell receptor beta chain. This CDR3 has 14 amino acids. Per the germline V gene, CDR1 is SGHDN and CDR2 is FVKESK. The ends lost 2 bases at V and 8 bases at J; junction bases unmatched: 8. The data belong to a study of blood T cell repertoires in COVID-19. On the study more broadly: The samples span acute and convalescent COVID-19 from the United States, Italy and Spain. T cells, B-cell-depleted T cells, or PBMCs provided the cDNA or gDNA that served as material.

How the authors handled the data: Amplified reference gene primers provided the basis for estimating nucleated cell counts. Data came from immunoSEQ multiplex PCR; TCRdb stores just in-frame clones and leaves some out. For V, J and clone size, that table is used; D and trimming come from the DNA. The table has 150,000 to 180,000 clones, roughly 85% seen once. The TCR sequence derives from a woman in her fifties or sixties with COVID-19, enrolled during active disease. Sample: peripheral blood. V and J are TRBV14 and TRBJ1-2, with 7 bases lining up with TRBD1. CDR3 bases: TGTGCCAGCAGCCAAACCCTACAGGGGAAAGGCTACACCTTC. Amino acid sequence: CASSQTLQGKGYTF.